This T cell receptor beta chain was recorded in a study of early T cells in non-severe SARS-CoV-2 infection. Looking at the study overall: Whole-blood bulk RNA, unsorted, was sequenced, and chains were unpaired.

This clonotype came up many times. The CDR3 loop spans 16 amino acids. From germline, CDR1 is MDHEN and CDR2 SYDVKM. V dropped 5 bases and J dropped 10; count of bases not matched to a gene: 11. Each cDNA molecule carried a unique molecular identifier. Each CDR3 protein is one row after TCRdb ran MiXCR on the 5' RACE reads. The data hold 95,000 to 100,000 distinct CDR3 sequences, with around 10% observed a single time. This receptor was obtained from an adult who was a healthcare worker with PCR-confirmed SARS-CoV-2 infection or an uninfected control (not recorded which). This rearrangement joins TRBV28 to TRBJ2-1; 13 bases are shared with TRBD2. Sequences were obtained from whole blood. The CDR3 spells CASSNLGLAGEGEQFF. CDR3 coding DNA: TGTGCCAGCAGTAACCTTGGACTAGCGGGAGAGGGCGAGCAGTTCTTC.